These T cell receptor beta chains were read from a single sample in a study of OX40 agonist ivuxolimab in advanced cancers. Data came from immunoSEQ multiplex PCR; TCRdb stores just in-frame clones and leaves some out. The profile shows about 79,000 clones, approximately 85% of them singletons. This specimen consisted of CD4+ or CD8+ T cells sorted from blood, obtained in a trial of the OX40 agonist ivuxolimab. These receptors were taken from an adult with an advanced solid tumor such as melanoma, head and neck, liver or kidney cancer. Each CDR3 is given with its conserved first and last residue. Fields, in order: J gene, clone size, D gene, V gene, CDR3 protein, CDR3 DNA. The D gene is left open where the match is weak. Where a row states a size, it is once, few, many or the class of an expanded clone; other rows omit it.

J: TRBJ2-7; size: NA; D: NA; V: TRBV2; CDR3: CASDRGNHEQYF; DNA: TGTGCCAGCGATCGGGGCAACCACGAGCAGTACTTC
J: TRBJ2-5; size: NA; D: NA; V: TRBV7-3; CDR3: CASSLSSGGAETQYF; DNA: TGTGCCAGCAGCTTAAGTTCGGGGGGCGCAGAGACCCAGTACTTC
J: TRBJ2-7; size: NA; D: TRBD2; V: TRBV19; CDR3: CASSTVPGLAGGPEEQYF; DNA: TGTGCCAGTAGTACCGTCCCGGGACTAGCGGGAGGGCCGGAAGAGCAGTACTTC
J: TRBJ2-5; size: NA; D: NA; V: TRBV28; CDR3: CASSFLAGGTQYF; DNA: TGTGCCAGCAGTTTTCTTGCCGGTGGGACCCAGTACTTC
J: TRBJ2-3; size: NA; D: NA; V: TRBV6-1; CDR3: CASSTGERDTQYF; DNA: TGTGCCAGCAGCACGGGAGAGAGAGATACGCAGTATTTT
J: TRBJ2-7; size: NA; D: TRBD1; V: TRBV19; CDR3: CASSIEYAGGAGEQYF; DNA: TGTGCCAGTAGTATAGAATATGCAGGGGGCGCGGGGGAGCAGTACTTC
J: TRBJ2-1; size: NA; D: NA; V: TRBV7-9; CDR3: CASSPAFHREFTEQFF; DNA: TGTGCCAGCAGCCCCGCGTTCCACAGGGAGTTCACTGAGCAGTTCTTC
J: TRBJ2-7; size: NA; D: NA; V: TRBV28; CDR3: CASRQPDPLAGIESYEQYF; DNA: TGTGCCAGCAGGCAACCGGACCCACTGGCCGGGATAGAATCCTACGAGCAGTACTTC
J: TRBJ2-3; size: NA; D: NA; V: TRBV18; CDR3: CASSPSQMYTDTQYF; DNA: TGTGCCAGCTCACCTAGCCAGATGTACACAGATACGCAGTATTTT
J: TRBJ1-2; size: NA; D: TRBD1; V: TRBV14; CDR3: CASSQRGPGYGYTF; DNA: TGTGCCAGCAGCCAGAGGGGGCCGGGCTATGGCTACACCTTC
J: TRBJ1-5; size: NA; D: TRBD1; V: TRBV18; CDR3: CASSLGTGGSGQPQHF; DNA: TGTGCCAGCTCACTAGGGACAGGGGGCTCCGGGCAGCCCCAGCATTTT
J: TRBJ1-3; size: NA; D: NA; V: TRBV5-6; CDR3: CASSLVAVGNTIYF; DNA: TGTGCCAGCAGCTTGGTCGCCGTCGGAAACACCATATATTTT
J: TRBJ2-7; size: NA; D: NA; V: TRBV7-6; CDR3: CASSLEASWGEQYF; DNA: TGTGCCAGCAGCTTAGAGGCTAGCTGGGGCGAGCAGTACTTC
J: TRBJ1-5; size: NA; D: TRBD1; V: TRBV6-1; CDR3: CASSGDRARQPQHF; DNA: TGTGCCAGCAGTGGGGACAGGGCACGGCAGCCCCAGCATTTT
J: TRBJ1-2; size: NA; D: NA; V: TRBV6-6; CDR3: CASSYSGGADGYTF; DNA: TGTGCCAGCAGTTACTCGGGGGGCGCGGATGGCTACACCTTC
J: TRBJ2-1; size: NA; D: TRBD2; V: TRBV6-5; CDR3: CASSYGAGEANEQFF; DNA: TGTGCCAGCAGTTACGGCGCGGGAGAGGCCAATGAGCAGTTCTTC
J: TRBJ2-3; size: NA; D: NA; V: TRBV5-6; CDR3: CASSYRMLGGVPDTQYF; DNA: TGTGCCAGCAGCTACCGGATGCTGGGTGGAGTCCCAGATACGCAGTATTTT
J: TRBJ2-1; size: NA; D: NA; V: TRBV5-4; CDR3: CASSSVRENHNEQFF; DNA: TGTGCCAGCTCCTCCGTGAGAGAGAACCACAATGAGCAGTTCTTC
J: TRBJ2-2; size: NA; D: TRBD2; V: TRBV5-1; CDR3: CASSPLARVELFF; DNA: TGCGCCAGCAGCCCACTAGCGCGTGTGGAGCTGTTTTTT
J: TRBJ1-1; size: few; D: NA; V: TRBV5-1; CDR3: CASSFDLGGNTEAFF; DNA: TGCGCCAGCAGCTTTGACTTAGGGGGTAACACTGAAGCTTTCTTT
J: TRBJ2-5; size: NA; D: TRBD1; V: TRBV7-9; CDR3: CASSSDRGETQYF; DNA: TGTGCCAGCAGCTCCGACAGGGGAGAGACCCAGTACTTC
J: TRBJ1-2; size: NA; D: NA; V: TRBV7-2; CDR3: CASSSPALRYGYTF; DNA: TGTGCCAGCAGCTCCCCCGCTCTCAGATATGGCTACACCTTC
J: TRBJ2-1; size: NA; D: NA; V: TRBV27; CDR3: CASSLTGSSYNEQFF; DNA: TGTGCCAGCAGTTTAACCGGGAGCTCTTACAATGAGCAGTTCTTC
J: TRBJ2-2; size: NA; D: TRBD2; V: TRBV28; CDR3: CASYPAGEMDTGELFF; DNA: TGTGCCAGCTATCCAGCGGGAGAGATGGACACCGGGGAGCTGTTTTTT
J: TRBJ2-7; size: NA; D: NA; V: TRBV28; CDR3: CASSFGFLGTGQYF; DNA: TGTGCCAGCAGTTTCGGCTTTTTGGGCACGGGGCAGTACTTC
J: TRBJ2-7; size: NA; D: NA; V: TRBV6-1; CDR3: CASIRGVNYEQYF; DNA: TGTGCCAGCATCAGGGGTGTGAACTACGAGCAGTACTTC
J: TRBJ1-4; size: NA; D: TRBD1; V: TRBV10-3; CDR3: CAISESIQGNEKLFF; DNA: TGTGCCATCAGTGAGTCGATACAGGGGAATGAAAAACTGTTTTTT
J: TRBJ1-2; size: NA; D: TRBD1; V: TRBV29-1; CDR3: CSVKNPPDREPFYGYTF; DNA: TGCAGCGTGAAAAACCCCCCCGACAGGGAACCTTTCTATGGCTACACCTTC
J: TRBJ2-1; size: NA; D: TRBD2; V: TRBV4-1; CDR3: CASSQALSGTSILSYNEQFF; DNA: TGCGCCAGCAGCCAAGCCCTATCCGGGACTAGCATTTTGTCCTACAATGAGCAGTTCTTC